This T cell receptor (beta chain) was sequenced for a study of T cell responses to AZD1222 COVID-19 vaccine (dated by TCRdb to the early 2020s). Regarding the study in general: AZD1222 recipients given second doses at about 4 weeks or at about 12 weeks were pooled, since spike-specific TCR depth and breadth were not found to differ between the two schedules. TCR sequencing covered fewer than 250 trial participants: some 210 given two doses of AZD1222 and 26 given two doses of MenACWY control vaccine. Trial participants were enrolled by age into 18-55, 56-69 and 70-plus year subgroups, with about 150, 27 and 61 TCR-sequenced participants respectively.

Read against the paper, the sample's time point label means: baseline before first vaccination. Vaccinee samples were obtained from the UK trials COV001 and COV002, which included a single-blind randomized controlled phase 2/3 trial of AZD1222 (ChAdOx1 nCoV-19) in healthy adults. Trial participant PBMC samples were collected at day 0 and day 28 after the second dose for TCRbeta chain sequencing. Note on this clone: Its antigen is not yet known. Per-base quality was not reported, and no clone a single base away is much larger than it.

The CDR3 regions of human TCRbeta chains were subjected to immunosequencing. The authors' analysis ran thus. TCRs in the repertoires were matched against a reference library of SARS-CoV-2-specific TCRs that had been generated with the MIRA antigen-specificity platform. Breadth was defined as the fraction of unique TCRs that were SARS-CoV-2-associated. Depth was defined as the fraction of total T cells that were SARS-CoV-2-associated. Using the MIRA data, each spike-specific TCR was mapped to the spike region that the TCR reacts to and placed in a CD4 or CD8 class. Log10-transformed breadth and depth values were compared by one-way ANOVA with Sidak's multiple comparisons tests. Drawn from immuneACCESS, this table holds only the in-frame rearrangements with V and J called that TCRdb kept. Clones are partly lost; checked studies trace under half to an unresolved V gene and leave the rest unexplained. For V, J and clone size, that table is used; D and trimming come from the DNA. This sample is represented by 120,000 or so clones; 70% to 90% of them were singletons. Of the sample, more than 9% falls within the top ten clones.

Results and caveats for the whole study, not just this receptor: The vaccine-associated CD4 TCRs covered the entire spike protein, and the dominant responses fell in regions 160-218 and 743-854. Conclusions about previously exposed vaccinees were limited because only six AZD1222 recipients were SARS-CoV-2 seropositive at baseline. In the small 56-69-year group, the increase in depth fell short of significance, most likely because of low power. Reportedly, almost half of the unique spike-specific TCRs recognized epitopes lying outside the regions that are mutated in the B.1.351 and B.1.1.7 variants. No day 14 peak-response samples were available, so repertoires were characterized only after the peak T cell response. After two AZD1222 doses, spike-specific TCR breadth and depth were significantly higher than at day 0 and than in MenACWY recipients. Most participants were white British and females outnumbered males, and the authors suggested that clonal diversity may have been underestimated.

The CDR3 numbers 14 residues from cysteine through phenylalanine. The only DNA kept is the CDR3, 42 bases in frame from the first base. Relative to germline, V is 0 bases shorter and J is 7 bases shorter, with 9 bases between their ends. CDR1 LGHNA and CDR2 YSLEER were looked up in the germline V gene. The chain is assembled from TRBV4-3 and TRBJ2-2; a confident D gene designation cannot be given. The input for sequencing was peripheral blood, taken on day 0 of AZD1222 vaccination. The TCR was taken from an adult in good health. The sequenced DNA is TGCGCCAGCAGCCAAGACGACATTGGCGGGGAGCTGTTTTTT. The encoded protein is CASSQDDIGGELFF.